This TCR beta chain is from a study of identical twins. Overall study findings and caveats: Insertions were reduced in abundant cord blood beta clonotypes but not in memory repertoires. A cross-sectional statistical analysis, not follow-up of the same donors, supported the conclusions.

This clonotype was counted only a few times. Its antigen is undetermined. There are 15 residues in the CDR3. In germline, CDR1 is MGHDK, CDR2 SYGVNS. The V end was cut by 1 base, the J end by 3 bases, with 10 bases between. MiXCR was run by TCRdb on the 5' RACE reads, yielding one entry per CDR3 protein. The sample comprises about 470,000 distinct CDR3 sequences, around 24% of which are singletons, and over 2.5% rests with the top ten. These data were likewise used in another study, on T cells expressing NK-cell markers. In that study: The same clonotypes also predominated in the CD3+CD56-NKG2C+ fraction of a handful of donors.

The chain carries TRBV25-1 and TRBJ2-1; possible D gene TRBD2, 6 bases. The sequenced material came from CD4+ T cells sorted from blood. This clonotype originated in a woman aged 18 to 35 in good health. The DNA of the CDR3 is TGTGCCAGCAGTGAATCTGTAGCGGACTACAATGAGCAGTTCTTC. Translating gives CASSESVADYNEQFF.